This T cell receptor beta chain was captured by sequencing in a study of T cells in localized non-small cell lung cancer. Study-level points and caveats: The highest T cell clonality was in uninvolved adjacent lung, above tumor.

Comment on this clone: Its specificity is not known.

Assay used: immunoSEQ multiplex PCR; TCRdb lists only in-frame clones, some missing. The sample has about 41,000 clones, 88% seen once; the top ten hold less than 3.5%. CDR3 length: 15 residues. Germline V CDR1 and CDR2: SQVTM, ANQGSEA. After removal of 1 base from V and 4 bases from J, the junction contained 9 bases not matched to a gene. The chain couples TRBV29-1 to TRBJ2-7, with TRBD2 identical over 8 bases. This receptor was identified in a female donor over 55 with stage I squamous cell lung carcinoma. Sample: peripheral blood, taken before any cancer treatment. The CDR3 sequence: CSVEGSSGSWYEQYF. CDR3 DNA: TGCAGCGTTGAAGGGTCAAGCGGGAGTTGGTACGAGCAGTACTTC.